This is a list of T cell receptor beta chains from one sample in a study of CD8 T cells in ankylosing spondylitis. TCRdb used MiXCR to reprocess the 5' RACE reads, holding one entry per CDR3 protein. Of about 330,000 distinct CDR3 sequences in the sample, 7.5% to 9% were seen once. The sequenced sample was blood, either unsorted or a sorted T cell fraction (not recorded which). The origin of the receptors is a male donor with ankylosing spondylitis. Both conserved end residues are part of each CDR3. Each record gives: D gene, J gene, V gene, clone size, CDR3 DNA, CDR3 protein. D genes are given only for firm matches. Rows give clone size only sometimes, using once, few, many, or a class for an expanded clone.

d_gene: .
j_gene: TRBJ2-7
v_gene: TRBV2
abundance: many
CDR3nt: TGTGCCAGCAGAGACACGGGTCTCGAGCAGTACTTC
CDR3aa: CASRDTGLEQYF

d_gene: TRBD2
j_gene: TRBJ2-1
v_gene: TRBV5-1
abundance: many
CDR3nt: TGCGCCAGCAGCTTCGAAGCGGGAGACTGGGGGAATGAGCAGTTCTTC
CDR3aa: CASSFEAGDWGNEQFF

d_gene: .
j_gene: TRBJ1-1
v_gene: TRBV14
abundance: few
CDR3nt: TGTGCCAGCAGCCAAGGGTTGGGGGGAACTGAAGCTTTCTTT
CDR3aa: CASSQGLGGTEAFF

d_gene: .
j_gene: TRBJ2-2
v_gene: TRBV7-9
abundance: .
CDR3nt: TGTGCCAGCAGCCCCGGGACAAATAGTGCCGGGGAGCTGTTTTTT
CDR3aa: CASSPGTNSAGELFF

d_gene: TRBD1
j_gene: TRBJ2-5
v_gene: TRBV3-1
abundance: few
CDR3nt: TGTGCCAGCAGCCAAGGGACAGGGGGCGGTGAGACCCAGTACTTC
CDR3aa: CASSQGTGGGETQYF

d_gene: TRBD2
j_gene: TRBJ2-7
v_gene: TRBV28
abundance: many
CDR3nt: TGTGCCAGCAGTTTGCAGGGACTAGCGGGAGACGAGCAGTACTTC
CDR3aa: CASSLQGLAGDEQYF

d_gene: .
j_gene: TRBJ2-5
v_gene: TRBV6-1
abundance: .
CDR3nt: TGTGCCAGCGGAAGCCCGGGCCACCAAGAGACCCAGTACTTC
CDR3aa: CASGSPGHQETQYF

d_gene: TRBD2
j_gene: TRBJ2-7
v_gene: TRBV5-6
abundance: many
CDR3nt: TGTGCCAGCAGCGCGCTACTAGCGGGAGAAGACGAGCAGTACTTC
CDR3aa: CASSALLAGEDEQYF

d_gene: .
j_gene: TRBJ2-3
v_gene: TRBV28
abundance: .
CDR3nt: TGTGCCAGCAGTTACAGGACCCCTAGCACAGATACGCAGTATTTT
CDR3aa: CASSYRTPSTDTQYF

d_gene: .
j_gene: TRBJ2-5
v_gene: TRBV7-2
abundance: .
CDR3nt: TGTGCCAGCACCCCCAGGGCGGAAGAGACCCAGTACTTC
CDR3aa: CASTPRAEETQYF

d_gene: .
j_gene: TRBJ2-3
v_gene: TRBV12-5
abundance: .
CDR3nt: TGTGCTAGTGGTTCCGGAGCTGGAGACGGGGATACGCAGTATTTT
CDR3aa: CASGSGAGDGDTQYF

d_gene: TRBD2
j_gene: TRBJ2-3
v_gene: TRBV11-2
abundance: .
CDR3nt: TGTGCCAGCAGCACCCGCGGACTAGCGGCTAGCACAGATACGCAGTATTTT
CDR3aa: CASSTRGLAASTDTQYF

d_gene: TRBD2
j_gene: TRBJ2-2
v_gene: TRBV20-1
abundance: .
CDR3nt: TGCAGTGCTAGGACTAGCGGGAGGGAAACCGGGGAGCTGTTTTTT
CDR3aa: CSARTSGRETGELFF

d_gene: .
j_gene: TRBJ2-1
v_gene: TRBV20-1
abundance: few
CDR3nt: TGCAGTGCTAGAGATTTCCGGGAGTTAAACTACAATGAGCAGTTCTTC
CDR3aa: CSARDFRELNYNEQFF

d_gene: .
j_gene: TRBJ2-3
v_gene: TRBV2
abundance: .
CDR3nt: TGTGCCAGCCCCCCGGGTCGTGGGGCGCCTAGCACAGATACGCAGTATTTT
CDR3aa: CASPPGRGAPSTDTQYF

d_gene: .
j_gene: TRBJ2-2
v_gene: TRBV21-1
abundance: many
CDR3nt: TGTGCCAGCAGCAAGAGGGGCCCGCACAGGGTAGCGCCCGAGGAGGAGGGGGAGCTGTTTTTT
CDR3aa: CASSKRGPHRVAPEEEGELFF

d_gene: TRBD1
j_gene: TRBJ2-2
v_gene: TRBV19
abundance: many
CDR3nt: TGTGCCAGTAACCGAATTAAACCGGGACAGGGGGCATCTTCCGGGGAGCTGTTTTTT
CDR3aa: CASNRIKPGQGASSGELFF

d_gene: .
j_gene: TRBJ1-5
v_gene: TRBV28
abundance: .
CDR3nt: TGTGCCAGCAGTTTATTCTCGGACGGGAATCAGCCCCAGCATTTT
CDR3aa: CASSLFSDGNQPQHF

d_gene: .
j_gene: TRBJ2-7
v_gene: TRBV5-1
abundance: few
CDR3nt: TGCGCCAGCAGCTTGGTATCCGTGACCTACGAGCAGTACTTC
CDR3aa: CASSLVSVTYEQYF

d_gene: .
j_gene: TRBJ2-3
v_gene: TRBV3-1
abundance: .
CDR3nt: TGTGCCAGCAGCCAACCCGGGGCGGGAGATACGCAGTATTTT
CDR3aa: CASSQPGAGDTQYF

d_gene: TRBD2
j_gene: TRBJ2-1
v_gene: TRBV29-1
abundance: many
CDR3nt: TGCAGCGTTGTTTTAGGGACTAGCGGCTACAATGAGCAGTTCTTC
CDR3aa: CSVVLGTSGYNEQFF

d_gene: .
j_gene: TRBJ2-1
v_gene: TRBV21-1
abundance: few
CDR3nt: TGTGCCAGCACCACGCAACCGAGCTCCTACAATGAGCAGTTCTTC
CDR3aa: CASTTQPSSYNEQFF

d_gene: .
j_gene: TRBJ2-7
v_gene: TRBV28
abundance: .
CDR3nt: TGTGCCAGCAGTCCCCACAGCTCCTACGAGCAGTACTTC
CDR3aa: CASSPHSSYEQYF

d_gene: .
j_gene: TRBJ2-7
v_gene: TRBV7-2
abundance: few
CDR3nt: TGTGCCAGCAGCTTAGGCAGGGTAACCTACGAGCAGTACTTC
CDR3aa: CASSLGRVTYEQYF

d_gene: TRBD1
j_gene: TRBJ1-4
v_gene: TRBV29-1
abundance: .
CDR3nt: TGCAGCGTGGCACGACAGGGAGCGAATGAAAAACTGTTTTTT
CDR3aa: CSVARQGANEKLFF

d_gene: .
j_gene: TRBJ1-2
v_gene: TRBV4-2
abundance: .
CDR3nt: TGTGCCAGCAGCCAAGATCCGACATTATCCTATGGCTACACCTTC
CDR3aa: CASSQDPTLSYGYTF

d_gene: .
j_gene: TRBJ2-3
v_gene: TRBV7-2
abundance: .
CDR3nt: TGTGCCAGCAGCACCACGGGCGGCGGAGATACGCAGTATTTT
CDR3aa: CASSTTGGGDTQYF

d_gene: TRBD1
j_gene: TRBJ2-7
v_gene: TRBV20-1
abundance: few
CDR3nt: TGCAGTGCTGGACCGGGACAGGGCTACGAGCAGTACTTC
CDR3aa: CSAGPGQGYEQYF

d_gene: .
j_gene: TRBJ2-5
v_gene: TRBV29-1
abundance: many
CDR3nt: TGCAGCCTTGTGCGTGCAGAGACCCAGTACTTC
CDR3aa: CSLVRAETQYF

d_gene: .
j_gene: TRBJ2-7
v_gene: TRBV7-9
abundance: few
CDR3nt: TGTGCCAGCAGCCCCAGGCGAAGCTCCTACGAGCAGTACTTC
CDR3aa: CASSPRRSSYEQYF

d_gene: .
j_gene: TRBJ1-4
v_gene: TRBV14
abundance: many
CDR3nt: TGTGCCAGCAGCCAACGAAACAGACAGCCGAATGAAAAACTGTTTTTT
CDR3aa: CASSQRNRQPNEKLFF

d_gene: .
j_gene: TRBJ2-1
v_gene: TRBV28
abundance: .
CDR3nt: TGTGCCAGCATCCCCCCCAACCCGGAGGTCAATGAGCAGTTCTTC
CDR3aa: CASIPPNPEVNEQFF

d_gene: .
j_gene: TRBJ1-2
v_gene: TRBV6-5
abundance: .
CDR3nt: TGTGCCAGCACCCGGGTCTATGGCTACACCTTC
CDR3aa: CASTRVYGYTF

d_gene: .
j_gene: TRBJ2-7
v_gene: TRBV6-5
abundance: few
CDR3nt: TGTGCCAGCAGTCGAGGGAGCGACGAGCAGTACTTC
CDR3aa: CASSRGSDEQYF

d_gene: .
j_gene: TRBJ2-1
v_gene: TRBV4-2
abundance: .
CDR3nt: TGTGCCAGCAGCCAAGATACAGGAACTAACTACAATGAGCAGTTCTTC
CDR3aa: CASSQDTGTNYNEQFF

d_gene: .
j_gene: TRBJ2-6
v_gene: TRBV7-9
abundance: .
CDR3nt: TGTGCCAGCAGCTCGCCTATCTTTTTCTCCGGGGCCAACGTCCTGACTTTC
CDR3aa: CASSSPIFFSGANVLTF

d_gene: TRBD1
j_gene: TRBJ2-3
v_gene: TRBV18
abundance: .
CDR3nt: TGTGCCAGCTCACCCCGGGACAGGGATCCAGATACGCAGTATTTT
CDR3aa: CASSPRDRDPDTQYF

d_gene: .
j_gene: TRBJ2-1
v_gene: TRBV10-3
abundance: .
CDR3nt: TGTGCCATCAGTGGGGAGTTGGGCTCCTACAATGAGCAGTTCTTC
CDR3aa: CAISGELGSYNEQFF

d_gene: TRBD1
j_gene: TRBJ2-5
v_gene: TRBV29-1
abundance: .
CDR3nt: TGCAGCGTTGCCCAAGGGGGCGAGGAGACCCAGTACTTC
CDR3aa: CSVAQGGEETQYF

d_gene: .
j_gene: TRBJ2-3
v_gene: TRBV7-9
abundance: .
CDR3nt: TGTGCCAGCAGCCCCCGGACCCTGCCGGGCACAGATACGCAGTATTTT
CDR3aa: CASSPRTLPGTDTQYF

d_gene: .
j_gene: TRBJ2-3
v_gene: TRBV14
abundance: .
CDR3nt: TGTGCCAGCAGCCAAGATGTGGAGGGATCAGATACGCAGTATTTT
CDR3aa: CASSQDVEGSDTQYF

d_gene: TRBD1
j_gene: TRBJ2-1
v_gene: TRBV28
abundance: .
CDR3nt: TGTGCCAGCAGTTTAGATGTCAGGGGGTTCGACAATGAGCAGTTCTTC
CDR3aa: CASSLDVRGFDNEQFF

d_gene: .
j_gene: TRBJ1-5
v_gene: TRBV19
abundance: few
CDR3nt: TGTGCCAGTAAGACCCTGGACCGGAGCAATCAGCCCCAGCATTTT
CDR3aa: CASKTLDRSNQPQHF

d_gene: TRBD2
j_gene: TRBJ2-7
v_gene: TRBV3-1
abundance: few
CDR3nt: TGTGCCAGCAGCCCTTCCGGGACTAGGGCCGAGCAGTACTTC
CDR3aa: CASSPSGTRAEQYF

d_gene: TRBD2
j_gene: TRBJ2-5
v_gene: TRBV10-3
abundance: many
CDR3nt: TGTGCCACCAGACTAGCGGGAGTAGGGGTAGGGGGCGAAGAGACCCAGTACTTC
CDR3aa: CATRLAGVGVGGEETQYF

d_gene: .
j_gene: TRBJ1-6
v_gene: TRBV20-1
abundance: .
CDR3nt: TGCAGTTCTAGAGTCTCTGGTTATAATTCACCCCTCCACTTT
CDR3aa: CSSRVSGYNSPLHF

d_gene: .
j_gene: TRBJ2-2
v_gene: TRBV4-2
abundance: few
CDR3nt: TGTGCCAGCAGCCAAAACAACGCGAACACCGGGGAGCTGTTTTTT
CDR3aa: CASSQNNANTGELFF

d_gene: .
j_gene: TRBJ1-2
v_gene: TRBV7-2
abundance: .
CDR3nt: TGTGCCAGCAGCTTAGGGGCAGGAACTAACTATGGCTACACCTTC
CDR3aa: CASSLGAGTNYGYTF